This TCR beta chain comes out of a study of blood T cell repertoires in COVID-19. As for the study in general: Samples came from the United States, Italy and Spain, spanning acute and convalescent COVID-19. T cells, B-cell-depleted T cells, or PBMCs supplied cDNA or gDNA.

Under the authors' procedure: Estimation of nucleated cell counts was performed using reference gene primer amplification. This table comes from immunoSEQ multiplex PCR, and its TCRdb copy is limited to in-frame clones, with some not included. Clone size and V and J calls were adopted from that table, with D and trimming inferred from the DNA. The sample lists under 250,000 clones, roughly 84% occurring once. Germline CDR1 and CDR2: MNHEY and SVGEGT. Trimming stripped 5 bases from V and 7 bases from J, with 14 bases between. The CDR3 totals 13 residues. This receptor was obtained from a man aged 35 to 55 with acute or convalescent COVID-19. The chain combines TRBV6-2 or TRBV6-3 with TRBJ1-2, with a tentative D call TRBD1 (6 bases). The sequencing sample was made of peripheral blood. CDR3 sequence: CASSDPGVVGYTF. The CDR3 DNA is TGTGCCAGCAGTGATCCAGGGGTGGTTGGCTACACCTTC.